The next 6 T cell receptor beta chains were all read from a single sample in a study of T cells expressing NK-cell markers. TCRdb re-called the 5' RACE reads; every CDR3 protein appears as one record, without DNA. This sample contains fewer than 400,000 distinct CDR3 sequences. The sequencing sample was made of blood T cells: a sorted CD56 or NKG2C T cell subset, CD4+ or CD8+ T cells, or bulk PBMC T cells (not recorded which). The source is a woman in her forties or fifties in good health.

The chain has TRBV11-2 and TRBJ2-5; TCRdb lists TRBD1, though no DNA is available to test this call. This CDR3 has 16 amino acids. Germline-derived CDR1 and CDR2 are SGHAT and FQNNGV. CDR3 sequence reads: CASSLGDRGRGETQYF. Full variable domain (remainder filled in from reference TRBV11-2 and TRBJ2-5): EAGVAQSPRYKIIEKRQSVAFWCNPISGHATLYWYQQILGQGPKLLIQFQNNGVVDDSQLPKDRFSAERLKGVDSTLKIQPAKLEDSAVYLCASSLGDRGRGETQYFGPGTRLLVL.

The genes are TRBV20-1 and TRBJ2-7; lacking DNA, the TRBD2 call made by TCRdb goes unchecked. Germline values: CDR1 DFQATT, CDR2 SNEGSKA (reference sequence). The CDR3 runs 13 residues. CDR3 amino acids: CSTSAGQDYEQYF.

This chain uses TRBV3-1 with TRBJ2-5. The CDR3 length is 11 residues. The V gene's germline CDR1 is LGHDT and CDR2 YNNKEL (reference sequence). CDR3 protein: CASSQEHVGYF.

The V call is TRBV11-2, the J call TRBJ2-5; TCRdb gives TRBD1 as the D gene, but with no DNA this cannot be confirmed. Per the germline V gene, CDR1 is SGHAT and CDR2 is FQNNGV. CDR3 length: 15 amino acids. The CDR3 loop reads CASSLDIGGQETQYF.

The V and J genes are TRBV24-1 and TRBJ2-1. Per germline, CDR1 KGHDR and CDR2 SFDVKD. The CDR3 extends over 13 amino acids. CDR3 protein: CATSEAGNNEQFF.

This chain links TRBV14 with TRBJ2-7; TCRdb returns TRBD2, unconfirmable since there is no DNA. The CDR3 spans 14 residues. Germline CDR1 and CDR2: SGHDN and FVKESK. This CDR3 reads CASSPLAGGYEQYF.